The clone carrying this TCR beta chain was seen a few times. Trimming cost V 6 bases and J 6 bases; bases outside gene matches: 10. Germline values: CDR1 SEHNR, CDR2 FQNEAQ (reference sequence). The CDR3 consists of 14 residues. The entry originates in a study of control samples from healthy donors and cancer patients. Produced via immunoSEQ multiplex PCR; TCRdb's table is partial and in-frame only. The data show around 190,000 clones, around nine tenths seen once. The chain has TRBV7-9 and TRBJ1-2; 7 nucleotides match TRBD1. The receptor was isolated from a man in his thirties or forties in good health. Sample: blood. The CDR3 DNA follows: TGTGCCAGCAGTCGAGGACAGGCGCCCGATGGCTACACCTTC. Translating gives CASSRGQAPDGYTF.